The next 14 T cell receptor beta chains were all read from a single sample in a study of a mutant IDH1 vaccine in newly diagnosed glioma. The data were produced by immunoSEQ multiplex PCR, yet TCRdb's version contains in-frame clones alone and is incomplete. The sample has about 60,000 clones; about 90% are singletons. Time point: week 35, safety follow-up. Every single dose of the vaccine, 300 ug of mutant IDH1 20-mer peptide, came with topical imiquimod. These receptors' targets are unknown. The material was PBMCs, obtained from a glioma patient whose treatment included an IDH1 peptide vaccine. These receptors were taken from a middle-aged man with glioma.

This clone has only one observation. The rearrangement joins TRBV2 to TRBJ2-1, with 8 bases matching TRBD1. Germline loops: CDR1 SNHLY, CDR2 FYNNEI. Germline trimming cut 0 bases from V and 8 bases from J; bases unmatched to any gene: 3. This CDR3 is 14 amino acids long. CDR3 region: CASSEATGAHEQFF. In nucleotides, the CDR3 is TGTGCCAGCAGTGAAGCGACAGGGGCCCATGAGCAGTTCTTC.

This chain connects TRBV5-6 to TRBJ2-7; TRBD2 matches at 9 bases. The germline gives CDR1 SGHDT, CDR2 YYEEEE. This CDR3 is 15 amino acids long. V gave up 2 bases and J gave up 6 bases; unmatched junction bases: 9. The CDR3 loop reads CASSFDYGAGGEQYF. As DNA, the CDR3 is TGTGCCAGCAGCTTCGATTATGGAGCGGGAGGCGAGCAGTACTTC.

This clone showed up just a few times. The CDR3 nucleotides are TGTGCCAGCAGAGAGAACACTGAAGCTTTCTTT. Amino acid sequence: CASRENTEAFF. The genes are TRBV6-5 and TRBJ1-1; D remains unclear. This CDR3 has 11 amino acids. The germline V gene has CDR1 MNHEY and CDR2 SVGAGI. The V and J ends lost 6 bases and 1 base respectively, with 3 bases between them.

This clone was counted a single time. The rearrangement uses TRBV7-2 and TRBJ2-1, with a possible D match to TRBD1 (7 bases). Germline loops: CDR1 SGHTA, CDR2 FQGNSA. V shed 2 bases and J shed 10 bases, with 15 bases lying between them. The CDR3 is made up of 14 amino acids. The CDR3 protein is CASSLFGGGDEQFF. DNA for the CDR3: TGTGCCAGCAGCTTATTCGGAGGGGGCGACGAGCAGTTCTTC.

This chain joins TRBV5-1 and TRBJ2-3, with D possibly being TRBD2 (5 bases). Trimming left V 0 bases short and J 5 bases short, with 10 bases between. This CDR3 spans 14 amino acids. CDR1 SGHRS and CDR2 YFSETQ come from the germline V gene. Here the CDR3 reads CASSLVLARDTQYF. The CDR3 DNA reads TGCGCCAGCAGCTTGGTTCTAGCTAGAGATACGCAGTATTTT. Using reference TRBV5-1 and TRBJ2-3 for the parts outside the CDR3, the full variable domain is KAGVTQTPRYLIKTRGQQVTLSCSPISGHRSVSWYQQTPGQGLQFLFEYFSETQRNKGNFPGRFSGRQFSNSRSEMNVSTLELGDSALYLCASSLVLARDTQYFGPGTRLTVL.

V is TRBV10-3 and J is TRBJ2-7; D uncertain. Germline V gene lookup returns CDR1 ENHRY and CDR2 SYGVKD. V was pared by 3 bases and J by 0 bases, with 12 bases between. This CDR3 has 15 amino acids. The CDR3 bases are TGTGCCATCAGTGATCCGGCGGCGAGCTCCTACGAGCAGTACTTC. This encodes CAISDPAASSYEQYF.

This clone occurred once. This chain joins TRBV28 and TRBJ2-7; possibly TRBD1 for D (5 bases). The CDR3 contains 12 residues. V was cut by 7 bases and J by 0 bases, with 7 bases left in between. Germline V gives CDR1 MDHEN, CDR2 SYDVKM. For the CDR3, the DNA is TGTGCCAGCAAGGACAACTCCTACGAGCAGTACTTC. Amino acid sequence: CASKDNSYEQYF.

The chain is built from TRBV28 and TRBJ1-2; D call uncertain. V dropped 3 bases and J dropped 7 bases, with 15 bases sitting between them. This CDR3 is built from 14 residues. Germline V gene lookup returns CDR1 MDHEN and CDR2 SYDVKM. The CDR3, as DNA: TGTGCCAGCAGTTTCAGTGGGCGTGGCGGTGGCTACACCTTC. It encodes CASSFSGRGGGYTF.

The chain has TRBV7-9 and TRBJ1-1; D call uncertain. The germline CDR1 and CDR2 sequences are SEHNR and FQNEAQ (reference sequence). The CDR3 loop spans 11 amino acids. V dropped 6 bases and J dropped 3 bases, with 5 bases sitting between them. The DNA of the CDR3 is TGTGCCAGCAGTCCCGACACTGAAGCTTTCTTT. Protein: CASSPDTEAFF.

This chain uses TRBV30 with TRBJ1-1; D is unresolved. The CDR3 is 10 residues long. Germline V gene sequence: CDR1 GTSNPN, CDR2 SVGIG (reference sequence). Trimming stripped 0 bases from V and 11 bases from J, with 7 bases between. The CDR3: CAWSVLWAFF. CDR3 sequence (DNA): TGTGCCTGGAGTGTACTATGGGCTTTCTTT. Looking up the rest from reference TRBV30 and TRBJ1-1 gives the full variable domain: SQTIHQWPATLVQPVGSPLSLECTVEGTSNPNLYWYRQAAGRGLQLLFYSVGIGQISSEVPQNLSASRPQDRQFILSSKKLLLSDSGFYLCAWSVLWAFFGQGTRLTVV.

This clone showed up just once. The V and J genes are TRBV6-6 and TRBJ1-1; D is ambiguous. From germline, CDR1 is MNHNY and CDR2 SVGAGI (reference sequence). Trimming took 8 bases from V and 3 from J, leaving 4 bases between them. The CDR3 spans 10 residues. Written as DNA, the CDR3 is TGTGCCAGCGTGGACACTGAAGCTTTCTTT. This encodes CASVDTEAFF.

In its sample, this clone was seen a few times. The chain recombines TRBV7-3 with TRBJ2-1; 7 nucleotides line up with TRBD2. CDR1 and CDR2 (germline): SGHTA, FQGTGA. The ends lost 4 bases at V and 6 bases at J; junction bases unmatched: 12. The CDR3 length is 16 residues. CDR3 loop: CASSSLGSGASNEQFF. In DNA form, the CDR3 reads TGTGCCAGCAGCTCTCTTGGAAGCGGGGCCTCCAATGAGCAGTTCTTC.

The rearrangement joins TRBV18 to TRBJ1-2, with unresolved D. This CDR3 has 15 amino acids. Germline CDR1 reads KGHSH; CDR2 reads LQKENI. Trimming left V 5 bases short and J 5 bases short, with 18 bases between. The chain's CDR3 is CASSSLDLGTYGYTF. CDR3 DNA sequence: TGTGCCAGCTCATCCCTAGACCTTGGAACTTATGGCTACACCTTC.

The chain combines TRBV7-9 with TRBJ2-1, with a weak D call TRBD1 (6 bases). Germline lookup yields CDR1 SEHNR and CDR2 FQNEAQ (reference sequence). The CDR3 extends over 16 amino acids. V was cut by 8 bases and J by 0 bases, with 17 bases left in between. The CDR3 bases are TGTGCCAGCCAGGGGAAGGCGGTGAGCTCCTACAATGAGCAGTTCTTC. As protein: CASQGKAVSSYNEQFF.